What follows describes a single T cell receptor beta chain. Its matching antigen is unknown. V lost 2 bases and J 2 bases, leaving 12 bases between the germline ends. The CDR3 has 15 residues. The germline CDR1 and CDR2 sequences are SEHNR and FQNEAQ (reference sequence). This sample is drawn from a study of cytomegalovirus exposure and HLA in healthy donors. Study summary: Early released data had around 79 million unique TCRs, all coming from HLA-typed donors.

Whole-study findings and limits: More clonal expansion characterized HLA-associated TCR beta chains than equally common others in a later analysis. Follow-up analysis later connected one missense variant in DCLRE1C with trimming of TCR beta V- and J-genes.

Vbeta (60) and Jbeta (13) primers were used in the PCR. Method: immunoSEQ multiplex PCR; TCRdb's copy keeps in-frame clones and lacks some. The sample yields about 95,000 clones, about four fifths seen once. The V call is TRBV7-9, the J call TRBJ1-2; D perhaps matches TRBD1 (5 bases). This sequence was found in a man aged 18 to 35 in good health and CMV-seropositive. Sequenced sample: PBMCs. The CDR3 spells CASSLPRGINYGYTF. The CDR3 bases are TGTGCCAGCAGCTTACCGCGGGGGATAAACTATGGCTACACCTTC. The entire variable domain, with the rest obtained from reference TRBV7-9 and TRBJ1-2, is as follows: DTGVSQNPRHKITKRGQNVTFRCDPISEHNRLYWYRQTLGQGPEFLTYFQNEAQLEKSRLLSDRFSAERPKGSFSTLEIQRTEQGDSAMYLCASSLPRGINYGYTFGSGTRLTVV.